The rows below give T cell receptor beta chains drawn from one sample of a study of human T cells and chemical hapten exposure. Using its own MiXCR run on the RACE reads, TCRdb lists one record per CDR3 protein. The sample has some 170,000 distinct CDR3 sequences, 20% to 25% seen once. Sequences were derived from whole blood, sampled in connection with sensitization to the hapten diphenylcyclopropenone (DPC). These receptors were taken from a woman in her fifties or sixties with alopecia areata. Some clones in this sample may be carry-over from other donors' samples. Both conserved end residues are part of each CDR3. A D gene is named only where the DNA matches it firmly. Size is stated for part of the rows, as once, few or many counts, or as a class when the clone is expanded.

d_gene,abundance,v_gene,j_gene,CDR3aa,CDR3nt
TRBD1,few,TRBV5-1,TRBJ1-1,CASSPTGANTEAFF,TGCGCCAGCAGCCCTACAGGGGCGAACACTGAAGCTTTCTTT
TRBD1,-,TRBV2,TRBJ1-5,CASSQGAGQPQHF,TGTGCCAGCAGCCAGGGGGCCGGTCAGCCCCAGCATTTT
TRBD2,few,TRBV7-2,TRBJ2-7,CASSFKTSGVYHEQYF,TGTGCCAGCAGCTTTAAGACTAGCGGAGTGTACCACGAGCAGTACTTC
-,once,TRBV6-5,TRBJ2-6,CASSYWGSGANVLTF,TGTGCCAGCAGTTATTGGGGCTCTGGGGCCAACGTCCTGACTTTC
-,-,TRBV6-1,TRBJ1-6,CASRGDLFYNSPLHF,TGTGCCAGCAGGGGGGACCTATTTTATAATTCACCCCTCCACTTT
-,few,TRBV28,TRBJ2-7,CASLLGTQYHEQYF,TGTGCCAGCCTTCTGGGGACACAATACCACGAGCAGTACTTC
TRBD1,-,TRBV7-9,TRBJ2-5,CASSFARTGRETQYF,TGTGCCAGCAGCTTCGCCAGGACAGGGCGAGAGACCCAGTACTTC
-,-,TRBV15,TRBJ1-1,CATSRDPGYEAFF,TGTGCCACCAGCAGAGATCCAGGGTATGAAGCTTTCTTT
-,-,TRBV21-1,TRBJ2-1,CASYGTSGDNEQFF,TGTGCCAGCTACGGGACTAGCGGTGACAATGAGCAGTTCTTC
-,-,TRBV29-1,TRBJ2-2,CSAEEGGELFF,TGCAGCGCCGAGGAGGGCGGGGAGCTGTTTTTT
TRBD2,few,TRBV7-9,TRBJ2-7,CASSSRGLAGGNPYEQYF,TGTGCCAGCAGCTCAAGGGGACTAGCGGGAGGGAATCCCTACGAGCAGTACTTC
TRBD2,-,TRBV20-1,TRBJ2-1,CSARDNREGSNEQFF,TGCAGTGCTAGAGATAACCGGGAGGGGAGTAATGAGCAGTTCTTC
-,-,TRBV3-1,TRBJ1-4,CASSQAGRNEKLFF,TGTGCCAGCAGCCAAGCGGGTCGTAATGAAAAACTGTTTTTT
-,-,TRBV11-2,TRBJ2-3,CASSLEGRGDSDTQYF,TGTGCCAGCAGCTTAGAAGGCAGGGGGGATTCGGATACGCAGTATTTT
TRBD1,-,TRBV6-5,TRBJ2-7,CASSPTGGDYEQYF,TGTGCCAGCAGTCCGACAGGGGGTGACTACGAGCAGTACTTC
TRBD1,few,TRBV28,TRBJ2-2,CASSPPDRAVGELFF,TGTGCCAGCAGTCCGCCCGACAGGGCGGTCGGGGAGCTGTTTTTT
-,once,TRBV27,TRBJ1-2,CASSLGQTSGAVNYGYTF,TGTGCCAGCAGTTTAGGCCAAACGTCAGGGGCGGTTAACTATGGCTACACCTTC
TRBD2,many,TRBV12-3/TRBV12-4,TRBJ2-1,CASSGGLVGRNEQFF,TGTGCCAGCAGCGGGGGACTAGTGGGTAGGAATGAGCAGTTCTTC
-,few,TRBV3-1,TRBJ1-1,CASSQDAGRRPAFF,TGTGCCAGCAGCCAAGATGCGGGCCGCCGGCCAGCTTTCTTT
TRBD2,-,TRBV6-1,TRBJ2-1,CASRASGNNEQFF,TGTGCCAGCAGGGCTAGCGGAAACAATGAGCAGTTCTTC
TRBD1,few,TRBV2,TRBJ2-5,CASRNRDRVGETQYF,TGTGCCAGCAGAAACCGGGACAGGGTTGGAGAGACCCAGTACTTC
TRBD1,few,TRBV20-1,TRBJ2-7,CSAPGQLTYEQYF,TGCAGTGCCCCGGGACAGCTAACCTACGAGCAGTACTTC
TRBD2,few,TRBV29-1,TRBJ2-7,CSVDLAGARYF,TGCAGCGTAGACTTAGCGGGAGCCCGCTACTTC